The rows below give T cell receptor beta chains drawn from one sample of a study of blood T cell repertoires in COVID-19. Sequencing was performed with immunoSEQ multiplex PCR; in TCRdb, only in-frame clones are kept and a portion is missing. The sample has about 370,000 clones, approximately 90% seen once. Input material: PBMCs or T cells enriched from blood (not recorded which). The receptors here all came from a man between 18 and 35 years old who had recovered from COVID-19. The CDR3 runs from the conserved cysteine through the conserved F or W. A D gene is named only where the DNA matches it firmly. Clone size is stated in some rows and not others, as once, few, many or a class when expanded.

j_call: TRBJ2-6
v_call: TRBV19
clone_size: once
d_call: NA
cdr3_nt: TGTGCCAGTAGAAAAGGGGTCTCTGGGGCCAACGTCCTGACTTTC
cdr3_aa: CASRKGVSGANVLTF

j_call: TRBJ2-1
v_call: TRBV11-2
clone_size: NA
d_call: TRBD1
cdr3_nt: TGTGCCAGCAGCGCACAGGGGGCGAGCTACAATGAGCAGTTCTTC
cdr3_aa: CASSAQGASYNEQFF

j_call: TRBJ1-5
v_call: TRBV5-1
clone_size: NA
d_call: TRBD1
cdr3_nt: TGCGCCATCCTACCGGGACAGGGTTTGTGGGACCAGCCCCAGCATTTT
cdr3_aa: CAILPGQGLWDQPQHF

j_call: TRBJ1-2
v_call: TRBV9
clone_size: once
d_call: NA
cdr3_nt: TGTGCCAGCAGCGTAGAACAGAGCAGAGGCTACACCTTC
cdr3_aa: CASSVEQSRGYTF

j_call: TRBJ1-4
v_call: TRBV4-1
clone_size: NA
d_call: NA
cdr3_nt: TGCGCCAGCAGCCAGGCAGGGGCTGAAAAACTGTTTTTT
cdr3_aa: CASSQAGAEKLFF

j_call: TRBJ2-5
v_call: TRBV28
clone_size: NA
d_call: TRBD1
cdr3_nt: TGTGCCAGCAGGGGACAGGTCCAAGAGACCCAGTACTTC
cdr3_aa: CASRGQVQETQYF

j_call: TRBJ2-7
v_call: TRBV28
clone_size: once
d_call: NA
cdr3_nt: TGTGCCAGCATTCCCGGACATCAGAACGAGCAGTACTTC
cdr3_aa: CASIPGHQNEQYF

j_call: TRBJ2-7
v_call: TRBV28
clone_size: NA
d_call: TRBD2
cdr3_nt: TGTGCCAGCAGTTTCGGCTCTGCTAGCGGGAGTTACGAGCAGTACTTC
cdr3_aa: CASSFGSASGSYEQYF

j_call: TRBJ2-7
v_call: TRBV20-1
clone_size: NA
d_call: TRBD1
cdr3_nt: TGCAGTGCTAGGAGGGGGCGCGAGCAGTACTTC
cdr3_aa: CSARRGREQYF

j_call: TRBJ1-6
v_call: TRBV30
clone_size: NA
d_call: NA
cdr3_nt: TGTGCCTGGAGGGCGACAGGAAATTCACCCCTCCACTTT
cdr3_aa: CAWRATGNSPLHF

j_call: TRBJ2-3
v_call: TRBV5-1
clone_size: NA
d_call: NA
cdr3_nt: TGCGCCAGCAGCTTAACGGGACTGACGACAGATACGCAGTATTTT
cdr3_aa: CASSLTGLTTDTQYF

j_call: TRBJ2-7
v_call: TRBV30
clone_size: NA
d_call: TRBD2
cdr3_nt: TGTGCCTGGCCCCTGTGGGGGGGGTTCTCCTACGAGCAGTACTTC
cdr3_aa: CAWPLWGGFSYEQYF

j_call: TRBJ1-2
v_call: TRBV13
clone_size: NA
d_call: NA
cdr3_nt: TGTGCCAGCAGCTTAGAAGGGGCCCCCTGGGGCTACACCTTC
cdr3_aa: CASSLEGAPWGYTF

j_call: TRBJ2-2
v_call: TRBV2
clone_size: few
d_call: TRBD1
cdr3_nt: TGTGCCAGCAGTGCGCAGGGGGCCGGGGAGCTGTTTTTT
cdr3_aa: CASSAQGAGELFF

j_call: TRBJ2-3
v_call: TRBV28
clone_size: once
d_call: TRBD1
cdr3_nt: TGTGCCACAACGGGACAGCCTACAGATACGCAGTATTTT
cdr3_aa: CATTGQPTDTQYF

j_call: TRBJ2-5
v_call: TRBV6-5
clone_size: few
d_call: NA
cdr3_nt: TGTGCCAGCAGGGTGCGGCGGACCCAGTACTTC
cdr3_aa: CASRVRRTQYF

j_call: TRBJ2-3
v_call: TRBV27
clone_size: NA
d_call: NA
cdr3_nt: TGTGCCAGCAGTTCTACTACAGATACGCAGTATTTT
cdr3_aa: CASSSTTDTQYF

j_call: TRBJ2-7
v_call: TRBV29-1
clone_size: NA
d_call: NA
cdr3_nt: TGCAGCGTTGCTGCCAACCCAGGATCTTACGAGCAGTACTTC
cdr3_aa: CSVAANPGSYEQYF

j_call: TRBJ2-5
v_call: TRBV4-2
clone_size: once
d_call: TRBD2
cdr3_nt: TGTGCCAGCAGCCGGACTAGCGGGGTTAGTCAAGAGACCCAGTACTTC
cdr3_aa: CASSRTSGVSQETQYF

j_call: TRBJ2-1
v_call: TRBV4-1
clone_size: NA
d_call: TRBD2
cdr3_nt: TGCGCCAGCAGCCAAGATTTGACTAGCGGACTTAACAATGAGCAGTTCTTC
cdr3_aa: CASSQDLTSGLNNEQFF

j_call: TRBJ1-2
v_call: TRBV2
clone_size: NA
d_call: NA
cdr3_nt: TGTGCCAGCAGTGACAGGGGCTATGGCTACACCTTC
cdr3_aa: CASSDRGYGYTF

j_call: TRBJ2-7
v_call: TRBV27
clone_size: NA
d_call: NA
cdr3_nt: TGTGCCAGCAGTCCCAGTAACTACGAGCAGTACTTC
cdr3_aa: CASSPSNYEQYF

j_call: TRBJ2-5
v_call: TRBV6-1
clone_size: once
d_call: NA
cdr3_nt: TGTGCCAGCAGTGATTTAGCAGTCCAAGAGACCCAGTACTTC
cdr3_aa: CASSDLAVQETQYF

j_call: TRBJ2-1
v_call: TRBV6-6
clone_size: NA
d_call: TRBD2
cdr3_nt: TGTGCCAGCGGGGACGGGAGGGGTGACGATGAGCAGTTCTTC
cdr3_aa: CASGDGRGDDEQFF

j_call: TRBJ1-1
v_call: TRBV11-2
clone_size: NA
d_call: NA
cdr3_nt: TGTGCCAGCAGTTCTACTGGGGGGGATTGGATTGGCACTGAAGCTTTCTTT
cdr3_aa: CASSSTGGDWIGTEAFF

j_call: TRBJ1-5
v_call: TRBV28
clone_size: NA
d_call: TRBD1
cdr3_nt: TGTGCCAGCAGACAACAGGGGAGCAATCAGCCCCAGCATTTT
cdr3_aa: CASRQQGSNQPQHF

j_call: TRBJ1-6
v_call: TRBV5-8
clone_size: NA
d_call: NA
cdr3_nt: TGTGCCAGCCGACTGACAGGACTTAATTCACCCCTCCACTTT
cdr3_aa: CASRLTGLNSPLHF

j_call: TRBJ2-5
v_call: TRBV5-4
clone_size: NA
d_call: TRBD2
cdr3_nt: TGTGCCAGCAGCTTGGGCGGGAGTGAAGAGACCCAGTACTTC
cdr3_aa: CASSLGGSEETQYF

j_call: TRBJ1-2
v_call: TRBV27
clone_size: many
d_call: TRBD1
cdr3_nt: TGTGCCAGCAGTCCCTTGGGAGGGGGACAGGGTTTTTATGGCTACACCTTC
cdr3_aa: CASSPLGGGQGFYGYTF

j_call: TRBJ2-1
v_call: TRBV29-1
clone_size: NA
d_call: TRBD1
cdr3_nt: TGCAGCTCCACGACAGGGGGCTCCTACAATGAGCAGTTCTTC
cdr3_aa: CSSTTGGSYNEQFF

j_call: TRBJ1-2
v_call: TRBV29-1
clone_size: NA
d_call: NA
cdr3_nt: TGCAGCGCCCGACGCGGGGACCTCTATGGCTACACCTTC
cdr3_aa: CSARRGDLYGYTF

j_call: TRBJ2-7
v_call: TRBV5-4
clone_size: NA
d_call: NA
cdr3_nt: TGTGCCAGCAGCGATGTGGGGGGGCCAAGCGAGCAGTACTTC
cdr3_aa: CASSDVGGPSEQYF

j_call: TRBJ2-3
v_call: TRBV30
clone_size: NA
d_call: NA
cdr3_nt: TGTGCCTGGACTGGCGGAGTCACAGATACGCAGTATTTT
cdr3_aa: CAWTGGVTDTQYF

j_call: TRBJ1-2
v_call: TRBV4-3
clone_size: few
d_call: TRBD1
cdr3_nt: TGCGCCAGCAGTCAAGGACAGGGAGAGAACTATGGCTACACCTTC
cdr3_aa: CASSQGQGENYGYTF

j_call: TRBJ1-4
v_call: TRBV7-9
clone_size: NA
d_call: TRBD1
cdr3_nt: TGTGCCAGCAGCCTAGGGACAGGAGTAACTAATGAAAAACTGTTTTTT
cdr3_aa: CASSLGTGVTNEKLFF

j_call: TRBJ1-2
v_call: TRBV18
clone_size: NA
d_call: NA
cdr3_nt: TGTGCCAGCTCACCGGGAGGCGGGAACTATGGCTACACCTTC
cdr3_aa: CASSPGGGNYGYTF

j_call: TRBJ2-2
v_call: TRBV3-1/TRBV3-2
clone_size: NA
d_call: NA
cdr3_nt: TGTGCCAGCAGCCAAGCGGGGGAATGGACCGGGGAGCTGTTTTTT
cdr3_aa: CASSQAGEWTGELFF

j_call: TRBJ2-1
v_call: TRBV5-5
clone_size: NA
d_call: NA
cdr3_nt: TGTGCCAGCAGCCACGCCCGCCGGACAGCTGATACTAGCTCCTACAATGAGCAGTTCTTC
cdr3_aa: CASSHARRTADTSSYNEQFF

j_call: TRBJ2-7
v_call: TRBV10-3
clone_size: few
d_call: TRBD1
cdr3_nt: TGTGCCATCAGTCTACAGGGGACCGCCTACGAGCAGTACTTC
cdr3_aa: CAISLQGTAYEQYF

j_call: TRBJ2-5
v_call: TRBV7-9
clone_size: NA
d_call: NA
cdr3_nt: TGTGCCAGCAGCTTTATGGGGGCCCAAGAGACCCAGTACTTC
cdr3_aa: CASSFMGAQETQYF

j_call: TRBJ1-5
v_call: TRBV6-5
clone_size: once
d_call: TRBD1
cdr3_nt: TGTGCCAGCAGTCAGGGACAGTCCAATCAGCCCCAGCATTTT
cdr3_aa: CASSQGQSNQPQHF

j_call: TRBJ1-2
v_call: TRBV18
clone_size: NA
d_call: NA
cdr3_nt: TGTGCCAGCTCACCTCCGGGGAACTATGGCTACACCTTC
cdr3_aa: CASSPPGNYGYTF

j_call: TRBJ2-1
v_call: TRBV7-6
clone_size: once
d_call: NA
cdr3_nt: TGTGCCAGCAGCTTAGACCACCCGGGGGTTTTGGCTAGGAGCTCCTACAATGAGCAGTTCTTC
cdr3_aa: CASSLDHPGVLARSSYNEQFF

j_call: TRBJ1-2
v_call: TRBV25-1
clone_size: NA
d_call: NA
cdr3_nt: TGTGCCAGCAGTGGGGGGGGAGGACTATATGGCTACACCTTC
cdr3_aa: CASSGGGGLYGYTF

j_call: TRBJ1-1
v_call: TRBV12-5
clone_size: NA
d_call: TRBD1
cdr3_nt: TGTGCTAGTGGTTCGCAGGGGGTGAACACTGAAGCTTTCTTT
cdr3_aa: CASGSQGVNTEAFF

j_call: TRBJ2-1
v_call: TRBV19
clone_size: NA
d_call: NA
cdr3_nt: TGTGCCAGTAGTATAAAATTTGGCGGGGTTACCTACAATGAGCAGTTCTTC
cdr3_aa: CASSIKFGGVTYNEQFF

j_call: TRBJ2-1
v_call: TRBV2
clone_size: few
d_call: TRBD2
cdr3_nt: TGTGCCAGCAGAGACGGGACTAGCGGAGGTAGGGTGGATGAGCAGTTCTTC
cdr3_aa: CASRDGTSGGRVDEQFF

j_call: TRBJ2-1
v_call: TRBV7-6
clone_size: NA
d_call: NA
cdr3_nt: TGTGCCAGCAGCTTAGGGGGTAGCGCGAGCTCCTACAATGAGCAGTTCTTC
cdr3_aa: CASSLGGSASSYNEQFF